These 26 T cell receptor beta chains were sequenced from one sample in a study of T cells in Graves' hyperthyroidism and ophthalmopathy. RNA transcripts were the template for amplifying TCR beta CDR3 regions. The TCR CDR3 first-round RT-PCR relied on the HTBI primer set. Via MiXCR, TCRdb re-called the multiplex PCR reads, giving one row per CDR3 protein. The data show about 700,000 distinct CDR3 sequences, 14% seen once. Specimen: blood. Receptors originate from a woman between 18 and 29 years old with Graves' hyperthyroidism.

This clonotype was counted a few times. The CDR3 nucleotides read TGTGCCAGCTCACCACCGTTCGGGGTTTGGACCGAAGCTTTCTTT. It translates to CASSPPFGVWTEAFF. The chain couples TRBV18 to TRBJ1-1; no clear D gene. In germline, CDR1 is KGHSH, CDR2 LQKENI. This CDR3 is built from 15 residues. The V and J ends lost 0 bases and 8 bases respectively, with 16 bases between them.

This chain connects TRBV10-3 to TRBJ1-1; tentatively, D is TRBD1 (6 bases). V dropped 0 bases and J dropped 1 base, with 9 bases sitting between them. The CDR3 is 15 amino acids. Per the germline V gene, CDR1 is ENHRY and CDR2 is SYGVKD. As DNA, the CDR3 is TGTGCCATCAGTGAGTCCGGGGGGCGGAACACTGAAGCTTTCTTT. Translation gives CAISESGGRNTEAFF.

This clonotype appeared a few times. This sequence joins TRBV7-6 and TRBJ2-2; D uncertain. CDR3 length: 19 amino acids. CDR1 and CDR2 from the germline V gene are SGHVS and FNYEAQ. V dropped 5 bases and J dropped 5 bases, with 27 bases sitting between them. CDR3 loop: CASSPPMIGGNGLTGELFF. CDR3 DNA: TGTGCCAGCAGCCCACCGATGATTGGCGGCAATGGGCTAACCGGGGAGCTGTTTTTT.

This clonotype was counted ten times or more. The V and J genes are TRBV13 and TRBJ1-4, with TRBD1 as a possible D gene (5 bases). V lost 4 bases, J lost 8 bases, and 8 bases lay in between. In germline, CDR1 is PRHDT, CDR2 FYEKMQ (reference sequence). CDR3 size: 12 residues. CDR3 nucleotides: TGTGCCAGCAGCTACGGGGGAGAAAAACTGTTTTTT. It encodes CASSYGGEKLFF.

Note on this clonotype: This CDR3 is missing its conserved last phenylalanine or tryptophan, likely due to a read error. The chain couples TRBV7-9 to TRBJ2-5; D ambiguous. V dropped 10 bases and J dropped 7 bases, with 19 bases sitting between them. CDR1 is SEHNR and CDR2 is FQNEAQ in the germline V gene (reference sequence). The CDR3 is made up of 13 amino acids. The DNA of the CDR3 is TGTGCCACCCTAGTCATTGGGCACTCGACCCAGTACATC. Translation gives CATLVIGHSTQYI.

In this sample, this clonotype turned up a few times. The V call is TRBV7-9, the J call TRBJ2-1; tentative D call: TRBD2 (6 bases). Germline assignment: CDR1 SEHNR and CDR2 FQNEAQ (reference sequence). Trimming cost V 6 bases and J 6 bases, with 12 bases left between them. The CDR3 totals 13 residues. The DNA of the CDR3 is TGTGCCAGCAGACCAACTAGCAGCAATGAGCAGTTCTTC. Translation: CASRPTSSNEQFF. Drawing the rest from reference TRBV7-9 and TRBJ2-1, the complete variable domain is DTGVSQNPRHKITKRGQNVTFRCDPISEHNRLYWYRQTLGQGPEFLTYFQNEAQLEKSRLLSDRFSAERPKGSFSTLEIQRTEQGDSAMYLCASRPTSSNEQFFGPGTRLTVL.

Many counts were recorded for this clonotype. The CDR3 bases are TGTGCCAGCAGTTCCGCAAGGGGGAATCAGCCCCAGCATTTT. It translates to CASSSARGNQPQHF. The chain is built from TRBV12-3 or TRBV12-4 and TRBJ1-5, with D perhaps TRBD1 (6 bases). V lost 4 bases and J lost 4, with 11 bases in between. There are 14 residues in the CDR3.

This chain connects TRBV9 to TRBJ2-5; perhaps TRBD2 as D (5 bases). From germline, CDR1 is SGDLS and CDR2 YYNGEE. This CDR3 region has 15 residues. V was cut by 4 bases and J by 2 bases, with 15 bases left in between. The CDR3 DNA sequence: TGTGCCAGCAGCTCCCGAGGGTCTGTACAAGAGACCCAGTACTTC. Translation gives CASSSRGSVQETQYF.

In this sample, this clonotype turned up many times. The V call is TRBV7-9, the J call TRBJ2-1; 7 bases match TRBD1. CDR1 SEHNR and CDR2 FQNEAQ come from the germline V gene (reference sequence). The CDR3 length is 15 residues. The junction had 11 bases not matched to a gene; V was cut back by 5 bases and J by 7 bases. The DNA for the CDR3 is TGTGCCAGCAGCCCAGGGCTTCTCAGGGGGAATGAGCAGTTCTTC. This gives the protein CASSPGLLRGNEQFF.

Many counts were recorded for this clonotype. CDR3 residues: CSARPPGQTAGEQFF. In DNA form, the CDR3 reads TGCAGTGCTAGACCCCCGGGACAGACGGCCGGAGAGCAGTTCTTC. This chain uses TRBV20-1 with TRBJ2-1, with 7 positions matching TRBD1. J lost 10 bases, V lost 2 bases, and 14 bases had no gene match. This CDR3 comprises 15 residues. Germline V gives CDR1 DFQATT, CDR2 SNEGSKA (reference sequence).

This clonotype came up many times. The chain's CDR3 is CSATSGFVGNEQFF. The CDR3 region has the DNA TGCAGTGCTACGTCGGGATTTGTCGGCAATGAGCAGTTCTTC. The chain couples TRBV20-1 to TRBJ2-1, with D possibly TRBD2 on 5 matching bases. Germline V lookup: CDR1 DFQATT, CDR2 SNEGSKA (reference sequence). V was clipped by 4 bases and J by 6 bases, with 16 bases between them. This CDR3 region has 14 residues.

This clonotype is medium-sized in the sample. The gene calls are TRBV19 and TRBJ2-2; TRBD2 aligns across 13 bases. Germline CDR1 reads LNHDA; CDR2 reads SQIVND (reference sequence). There are 18 residues in the CDR3. Losses at the gene ends were 7 bases for V and 4 bases for J; bases not matched to a gene: 12. The CDR3 sequence: CASMTSGRRHKGTGELFF. DNA for the CDR3: TGTGCCAGTATGACTAGCGGGAGGAGACATAAGGGCACCGGGGAGCTGTTTTTT.

This clonotype has at least ten counts. The V call is TRBV29-1, the J call TRBJ2-1, with TRBD2 matching over 8 bases. V was clipped by 6 bases and J by 4 bases; unmatched bases: 5. Per the germline V gene, CDR1 is SQVTM and CDR2 is ANQGSEA. The CDR3 runs 13 residues. As DNA, the CDR3 is TGCAGCGTCAGCGGGAGTAGTTACAATGAGCAGTTCTTC. This encodes CSVSGSSYNEQFF.

On this clonotype: One base away lies a much larger clone, so this may be a sequencing read error. The gene calls are TRBV2 and TRBJ2-5, with TRBD1 matching 7 bases. Germline V lookup: CDR1 SNHLY, CDR2 FYNNEI. Trimming cost V 8 bases and J 9 bases; bases outside gene matches: 9. The CDR3 contains 12 residues. The chain's CDR3 is CASGQVLWAQYF. CDR3 sequence (DNA): TGTGCCAGCGGACAGGTTTTGTGGGCCCAGTACTTC.

This clonotype has at least ten counts. The V and J genes are TRBV28 and TRBJ2-6; 7 bases are shared with TRBD1. Germline V gene sequence: CDR1 MDHEN, CDR2 SYDVKM. Trimming removed 6 bases from V and 1 base from J; junction bases left unmatched: 9. This CDR3 region has 17 residues. CDR3 loop: CASRPGTVPSGANVLTF. The CDR3 DNA reads as TGTGCCAGCAGACCCGGGACAGTGCCTTCTGGGGCCAACGTCCTGACTTTC.

This chain joins TRBV19 and TRBJ2-3, with TRBD2 matching 7 bases. This CDR3 is 14 amino acids long. The trim removed 4 bases at V and 2 bases at J, leaving 3 bases unmatched. CDR1 LNHDA and CDR2 SQIVND come from the germline V gene (reference sequence). CDR3 protein: CASSTTSTTDTQYF. For the CDR3, the DNA is TGTGCCAGTAGTACGACTAGCACCACAGATACGCAGTATTTT.

In this sample, this clonotype turned up many times. The chain is built from TRBV28 and TRBJ1-2; D not certain. Germline CDR1 reads MDHEN; CDR2 reads SYDVKM. Trimming removed 4 bases at V and 4 bases at J, with 13 bases between. The CDR3 spans 14 residues. The CDR3 DNA reads TGTGCCAGCAGTTCGAACAGTGCGAGCTATGGCTACACCTTC. Protein sequence: CASSSNSASYGYTF.

There are many counts of this clonotype. The rearrangement joins TRBV11-2 to TRBJ2-1, with a weak D call TRBD2 (5 bases). Trimming took off 2 bases at V and 5 bases at J, with 13 bases between the two ends. Germline V lookup: CDR1 SGHAT, CDR2 FQNNGV. This CDR3 comprises 15 residues. CDR3 in amino acids: CASSLLVRADNEQFF. The DNA for the CDR3 is TGTGCCAGCAGCTTATTGGTTCGAGCGGACAATGAGCAGTTCTTC.

Concerning this clonotype itself: A much larger clone is a single base away; this may be a read error. The J gene is TRBJ1-5, the V gene TRBV6-2 or TRBV6-3, with D possibly TRBD1 on 6 matching bases. Per the germline V gene, CDR1 is MNHEY and CDR2 is SVGEGT. The CDR3 runs 16 residues. The CDR3 bases are TGTGTCAGCAGTTTTCACTATACAGGGCCCAATCAGCCCCAGCATTTT. Its protein is CVSSFHYTGPNQPQHF.

This clonotype was observed at least ten times. V and J are TRBV28 and TRBJ1-5, with 7 bases that match TRBD1. Germline CDR1 is MDHEN and CDR2 is SYDVKM. Trimming took 8 bases from V and 3 from J; bases not matched to a gene: 13. This CDR3 has 16 amino acids. The CDR3 nucleotides read TGTGCCAGCGGGGGGGGGACAGCCCTCTTCAATCAGCCCCAGCATTTT. This sequence encodes CASGGGTALFNQPQHF.

Details on this clonotype: This may stem from a read error, because a much larger clone lies one nucleotide away. The chain links TRBV2 to TRBJ1-1; D possibly corresponds to TRBD1 (5 bases). Germline lookup yields CDR1 SNHLY and CDR2 FYNNEI. The CDR3 covers 13 residues. The CDR3 loop reads CASSKTENAEAFF. CDR3 bases: TGTGCCAGCAGTAAGACAGAGAACGCTGAAGCTTTCTTT.

Ten or more counts support this clonotype. CDR3 amino acids: CSASFQNYGYTF. CDR3 DNA sequence: TGCAGTGCTAGTTTCCAAAACTATGGCTACACCTTC. The rearrangement joins TRBV20-1 to TRBJ1-2; D not certain. CDR1 and CDR2 from the germline V gene are DFQATT and SNEGSKA (reference sequence). The V end was cut by 3 bases, the J end by 2 bases, with 7 bases between. This CDR3 has 12 amino acids.

The chain is built from TRBV20-1 and TRBJ2-1; D perhaps matches TRBD2 (6 bases). The CDR3 covers 17 residues. Trimming took 6 bases from V and 0 from J, leaving 21 bases between them. Germline-derived CDR1 and CDR2 are DFQATT and SNEGSKA (reference sequence). CDR3 in amino acids: CSANTRDSYSSYNEQFF. In nucleotides, the CDR3 is TGCAGTGCAAATACCCGGGACTCTTATAGCTCCTACAATGAGCAGTTCTTC.

This clonotype occurred a few times. The CDR3 reads CASSRLMGINQPQHF. In DNA, the CDR3 is TGCGCCAGCAGCCGGTTGATGGGGATCAATCAGCCCCAGCATTTT. The chain links TRBV4-1 to TRBJ1-5; D gene uncertain. Per germline, CDR1 MGHRA and CDR2 YSYEKL. V shed 4 bases and J shed 3 bases, with 13 bases lying between them. The CDR3 has 15 residues.

The chain carries TRBV12-3 or TRBV12-4 and TRBJ1-1; D may be TRBD1 (6 bases). This CDR3 is 16 amino acids long. V lost 3 bases and J 1 base, leaving 15 bases between the germline ends. The CDR3 nucleotides are TGTGCCAGCAGTTTGAGCGGCTGGGGGCCGAACACTGAAGCTTTCTTT. Protein product: CASSLSGWGPNTEAFF.

At least ten counts were recorded for this clonotype. The rearrangement links TRBV7-6 to TRBJ1-5, with D possibly being TRBD1 (6 bases). Looked up from germline, CDR1 is SGHVS and CDR2 is FNYEAQ. V was clipped by 5 bases and J by 4 bases, with 18 bases between them. The CDR3 runs to 16 residues. The DNA for the CDR3 is TGTGCCAGCAGCGCCACGACAGGAGAAGGGAATCAGCCCCAGCATTTT. This codes for CASSATTGEGNQPQHF.